Listed below are T cell receptor beta chains from one sample, sequenced in a study of CXCR3-negative and CXCR3-positive naive CD8 T cells. TCRdb reprocessed the 5' RACE reads and keeps a single row for each CDR3 protein, giving no DNA. The sample's table shows over 55,000 distinct CDR3 sequences. The sequenced material came from naive CXCR3+ CD8+ T cells from blood. These receptors originate from a human donor in good health. Some clones in this sample may be carry-over from other donors' samples. Both conserved end residues are part of each CDR3. Fields, in order: J gene, V gene, CDR3 protein.

J: TRBJ2-5; V: TRBV12-3/TRBV12-4; CDR3: CASSLGPTGGETQYF
J: TRBJ2-5; V: TRBV3-1; CDR3: CASSHRDTDPRGETQYF
J: TRBJ1-5; V: TRBV4-1; CDR3: CASSARDSVNQPQHF
J: TRBJ2-3; V: TRBV5-5; CDR3: CASSTGGGGHGELYF
J: TRBJ2-7; V: TRBV29-1; CDR3: CSVAPTRGSDEQYF
J: TRBJ1-2; V: TRBV13; CDR3: CASSQTAGETNYGYTF
J: TRBJ1-2; V: TRBV7-8; CDR3: CASSHPGQLFYGYTF
J: TRBJ1-1; V: TRBV4-2; CDR3: CASSQENGGGLGTEAFF
J: TRBJ1-6; V: TRBV12-3/TRBV12-4; CDR3: CASSKRQGRDSPLHF
J: TRBJ2-7; V: TRBV20-1; CDR3: CSARVGVRSYEQYF
J: TRBJ2-1; V: TRBV5-1; CDR3: CASSLVAGGLHNEQFF